The clone carrying this T cell receptor beta chain qualifies as medium-sized (0.01 to 0.1%). The antigen is unknown. This CDR3 region has 16 residues. Trimming took 2 bases from V and 0 from J, leaving 10 bases between them. Germline CDR1 is MNHEY and CDR2 is SVGEGT. Every individual TCR cDNA molecule carried its own unique molecular identifier, which allowed correction of PCR and sequencing errors. TCRdb re-derived calls from the 5' RACE reads in MiXCR, one entry per CDR3 protein. The top ten hold around 14% of the sample, which has some 3,100 distinct CDR3 sequences, around 5.7% seen once. The data originate from a study of spatial heterogeneity in lung cancer. Study findings and constraints: Tumor T cells had an estimated coverage that came to around 7% for alpha chains and about 13% for beta chains. It was found that expanded intratumoral alpha and beta TCR counts tracked tumor mutation counts.

Time point indicated: sample taken at primary tumor resection. Samples came from roughly 70 TRACERx patients with untreated early-stage lung cancer. The V and J genes are TRBV6-2 or TRBV6-3 and TRBJ2-2; no reliable D call. The specimen was lung tumor tissue, collected at surgery. This receptor was identified in a male donor with early-stage non-small cell lung cancer. This chain's CDR3 is CASSYLSSANTGELFF. The DNA of the CDR3 is TGTGCCAGCAGTTACCTTTCCTCCGCGAACACCGGGGAGCTGTTTTTT.